This entry concerns a single T cell receptor beta chain. Its antigen is not known. The germline gives CDR1 SGHRS, CDR2 YFSETQ. Trimming removed 0 bases from V and 5 bases from J; junction bases left unmatched: 6. The CDR3 is 16 amino acids. Produced via immunoSEQ multiplex PCR; TCRdb's table is partial and in-frame only. Here the sample spans 30,000 to 35,000 clones, around 77% being singletons. These data originate in a study of chemoradiotherapy in HPV16-positive cancers. General observations from the study: In HPV16-positive patients, HPV-responsive T-cell expansion tracked better recurrence-free survival.

V and J are TRBV5-1 and TRBJ2-1; the match to TRBD2 covers 9 bases. The TCR comes from a human donor with HPV-associated anogenital cancer. Sequences were derived from blood, sampled from a patient who underwent chemoradiotherapy. The CDR3 protein is CASSLEAGGQNNEQFF. CDR3 bases: TGCGCCAGCAGCTTGGAGGCGGGGGGGCAGAACAATGAGCAGTTCTTC.